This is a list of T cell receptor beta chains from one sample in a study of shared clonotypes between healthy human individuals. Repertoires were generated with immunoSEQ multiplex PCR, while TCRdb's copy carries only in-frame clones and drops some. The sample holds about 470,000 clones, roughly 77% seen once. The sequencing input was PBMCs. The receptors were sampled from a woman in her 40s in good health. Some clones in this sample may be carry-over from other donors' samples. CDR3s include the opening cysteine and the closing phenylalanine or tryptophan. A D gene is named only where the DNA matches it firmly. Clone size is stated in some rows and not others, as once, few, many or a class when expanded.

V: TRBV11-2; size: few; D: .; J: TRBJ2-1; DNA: TGTGCCAGCAGCTTAGTCCGGGACGGCCGTAGAAATGAGCAGTTCTTC; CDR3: CASSLVRDGRRNEQFF
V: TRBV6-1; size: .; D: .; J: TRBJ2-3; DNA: TGTGCCAGCAGTGAAATCGGCGGGTCAAGCACAGATACGCAGTATTTT; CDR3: CASSEIGGSSTDTQYF
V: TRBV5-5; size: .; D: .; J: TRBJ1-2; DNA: TGTGCCAGCAGCTTGAACATTGGCTATGGCTACACCTTC; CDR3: CASSLNIGYGYTF
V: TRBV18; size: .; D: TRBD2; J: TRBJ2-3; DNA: TGTGCCAGCTCACCCCAGCGGGAGGGAGATACGCAGTATTTT; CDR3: CASSPQREGDTQYF
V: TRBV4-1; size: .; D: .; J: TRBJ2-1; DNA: TGCGCCAGCAGCACCATTGGGGACGAGCAGTTCTTC; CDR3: CASSTIGDEQFF
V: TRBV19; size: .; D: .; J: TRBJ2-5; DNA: TGTGCCAGTAGTATAGACACAGAACTCCAAGAGACCCAGTACTTC; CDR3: CASSIDTELQETQYF
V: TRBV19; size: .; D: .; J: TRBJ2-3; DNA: TGTGCCAGTAGAACCGGGTTGGACACAGATACGCAGTATTTT; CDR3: CASRTGLDTDTQYF
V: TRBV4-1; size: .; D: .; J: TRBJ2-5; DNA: TGCGCCAGCAGCCGAGGACTCCGGGAGACCCAGTACTTC; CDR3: CASSRGLRETQYF
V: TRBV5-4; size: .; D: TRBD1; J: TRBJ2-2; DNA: TGTGCCAGCAGTCCGGGACAGGGAAACACCGGGGAGCTGTTTTTT; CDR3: CASSPGQGNTGELFF
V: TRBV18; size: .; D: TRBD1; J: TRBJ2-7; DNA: TGTGCCAGCTCACCAGGACAGGGATCAACCTACGAGCAGTACTTC; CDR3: CASSPGQGSTYEQYF
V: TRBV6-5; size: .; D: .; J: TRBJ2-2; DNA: TGTGCCCCGGGAGTGAAAACCGGGGAGCTGTTTTTT; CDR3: CAPGVKTGELFF
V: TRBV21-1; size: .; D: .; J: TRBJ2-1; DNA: TGTGCCAGCAGCGGGACAGGGATCAATGAGCAGTTCTTC; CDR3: CASSGTGINEQFF
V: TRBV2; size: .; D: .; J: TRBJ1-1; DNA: TGTGCCAGCAGTGTTACGGCGACCACTGAAGCTTTCTTT; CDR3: CASSVTATTEAFF
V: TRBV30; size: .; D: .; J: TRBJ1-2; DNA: TGTGCCTGGAGCGCCTTGGGCGGCTACACCTTC; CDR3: CAWSALGGYTF
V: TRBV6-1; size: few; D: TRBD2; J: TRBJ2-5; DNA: TGTGCCAGCAGTGGGGGACTAGCGGAGATACTTCAAGAGACCCAGTACTTC; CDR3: CASSGGLAEILQETQYF
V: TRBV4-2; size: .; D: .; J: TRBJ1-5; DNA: TGTGCCAGCAGCCAAGATCGGGATCAGCCCCAGCATTTT; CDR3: CASSQDRDQPQHF
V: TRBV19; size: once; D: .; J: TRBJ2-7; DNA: TGTGCCAGTAGTATTGGTGGAGGGGTGCAGTACTTC; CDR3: CASSIGGGVQYF
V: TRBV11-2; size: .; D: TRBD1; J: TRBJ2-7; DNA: TGTGCCAGCAGCTTAGCCGCGGGACAGGGGTTCTACGAGCAGTACTTC; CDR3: CASSLAAGQGFYEQYF
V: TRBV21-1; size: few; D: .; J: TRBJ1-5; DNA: TGTGCCAGCAGCAAACGGGGGCAGGGGGGCGGCACTAGTCAGCCCCAGCATTTT; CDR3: CASSKRGQGGGTSQPQHF
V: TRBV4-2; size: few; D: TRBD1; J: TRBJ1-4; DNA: TGTGCCAGCAGCCCTCCTCAGGGGGCAGGCACTAATGAAAAACTGTTTTTT; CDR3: CASSPPQGAGTNEKLFF
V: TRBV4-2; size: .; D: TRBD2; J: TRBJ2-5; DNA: TGTGCCAGCAGCCAACACCTAGCGGGAGGATTCGCAGAGACCCAGTACTTC; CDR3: CASSQHLAGGFAETQYF
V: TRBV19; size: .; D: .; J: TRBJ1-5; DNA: TGTGCCAGTAGTATTGGGGGTGGTCAGCCCCAGCATTTT; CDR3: CASSIGGGQPQHF
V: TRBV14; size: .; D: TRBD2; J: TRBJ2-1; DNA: TGTGCCAGCAGCCAACTAGCGGGAGGGTACAATGAGCAGTTCTTC; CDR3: CASSQLAGGYNEQFF
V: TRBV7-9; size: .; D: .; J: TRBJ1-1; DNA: TGTGCCAGCAGCTCCATGGCCCCCAGGGACACTGAAGCTTTCTTT; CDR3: CASSSMAPRDTEAFF
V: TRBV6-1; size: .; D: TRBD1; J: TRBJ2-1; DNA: TGTGCCAGCAGTGATGAAGGGACAGGGGAGCCCTACAGGCAGTTCTTC; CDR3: CASSDEGTGEPYRQFF
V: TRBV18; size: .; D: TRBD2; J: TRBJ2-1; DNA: TGTGCCAGCTCACCCCGGGAGGGTAAGAATGAGCAGTTCTTC; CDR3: CASSPREGKNEQFF
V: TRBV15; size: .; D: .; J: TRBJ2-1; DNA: TGTGCCACCAGCAGAGACAAGACAGGTATCGATGAGCAGTTCTTC; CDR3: CATSRDKTGIDEQFF
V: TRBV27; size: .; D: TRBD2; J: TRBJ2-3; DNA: TGTGCCAGCAGTTTATCGGCTAGCGGGAGAGGGGCGCAGTATTTT; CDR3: CASSLSASGRGAQYF
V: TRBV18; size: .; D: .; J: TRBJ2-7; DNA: TGTGCCAGCTCACCCCGGAGGACGGACTCCTACGAGCAGTACTTC; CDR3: CASSPRRTDSYEQYF
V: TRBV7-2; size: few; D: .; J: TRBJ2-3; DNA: TGTGCCAGCAGCGCATGGGGGACTAGCACAGATACGCAGTATTTT; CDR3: CASSAWGTSTDTQYF
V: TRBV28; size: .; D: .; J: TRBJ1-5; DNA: TGTGCCAGCAGTTTACCTTACCGAGATTATAGCAATCAGCCCCAGCATTTT; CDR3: CASSLPYRDYSNQPQHF
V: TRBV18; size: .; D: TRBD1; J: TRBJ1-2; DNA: TGTGCCAGCTCGGACAGGGGAGACTATGGCTACACCTTC; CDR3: CASSDRGDYGYTF
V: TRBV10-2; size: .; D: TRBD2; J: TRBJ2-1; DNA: TGCGCCACCGCGGGACTAGCGGCGGTGGGCTCCTACAATGAGCAGTTCTTC; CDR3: CATAGLAAVGSYNEQFF